This TCR beta chain was found in a study of graft-versus-host responses after intestinal transplantation. Study-wide results and limits: Early post-transplant HvG declines tracked with peak circulating GvH clone levels. Some patients had graft-donor T cell macrochimerism, and their allografts showed high graft-versus-host to host-versus-graft clonal ratios. The authors found GvH clones in recipient marrow, some appearing first in ileum or blood.

Notes on this clone: Its target is unknown.

Libraries were prepared by immunoSEQ multiplex PCR; TCRdb keeps only in-frame clonotypes and omits some of them. The sample holds about 71,000 clones, 90% seen once. This CDR3 region has 14 residues. Trimming cost V 2 bases and J 2 bases, with 11 bases left between them. The germline V gene has CDR1 SGHDT and CDR2 YYEEEE. V and J are TRBV5-6 and TRBJ2-7; D is uncertain. This sample comprised unstimulated CD8+ T cells sorted from spleen or lymph node cells, obtained before intestinal transplant. The clonotype originates from a human donor who received an intestinal transplant. The CDR3 loop is CASSLVAETYEQYF. The CDR3 DNA sequence: TGTGCCAGCAGCTTAGTTGCGGAGACCTACGAGCAGTACTTC.